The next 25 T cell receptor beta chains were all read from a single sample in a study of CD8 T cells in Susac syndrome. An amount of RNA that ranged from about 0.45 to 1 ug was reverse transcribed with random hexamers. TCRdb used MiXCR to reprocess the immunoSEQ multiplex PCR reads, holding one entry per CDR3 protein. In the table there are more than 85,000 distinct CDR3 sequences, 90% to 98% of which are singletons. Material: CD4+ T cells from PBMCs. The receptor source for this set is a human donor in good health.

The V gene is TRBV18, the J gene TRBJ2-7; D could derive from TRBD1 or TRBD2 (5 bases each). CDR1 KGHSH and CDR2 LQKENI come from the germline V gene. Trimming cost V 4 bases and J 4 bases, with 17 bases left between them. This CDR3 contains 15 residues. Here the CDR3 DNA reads TGTGCCAGCTCACGCTCTGGGACCACTGGGTACGAGCAGTACTTC. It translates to CASSRSGTTGYEQYF.

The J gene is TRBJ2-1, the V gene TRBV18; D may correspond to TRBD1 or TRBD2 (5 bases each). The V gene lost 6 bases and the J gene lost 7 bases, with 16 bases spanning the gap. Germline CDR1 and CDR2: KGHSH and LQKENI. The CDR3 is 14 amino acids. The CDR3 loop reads CASSGTTVGNEQFF. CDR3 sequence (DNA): TGTGCCAGCTCCGGGACCACCGTCGGGAATGAGCAGTTCTTC.

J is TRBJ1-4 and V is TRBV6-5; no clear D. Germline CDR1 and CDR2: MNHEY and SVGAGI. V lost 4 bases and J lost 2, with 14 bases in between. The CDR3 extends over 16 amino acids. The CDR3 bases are TGTGCCAGCAGTTTAAGTTTGGGGAGGACTAATGAAAAACTGTTTTTT. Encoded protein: CASSLSLGRTNEKLFF.

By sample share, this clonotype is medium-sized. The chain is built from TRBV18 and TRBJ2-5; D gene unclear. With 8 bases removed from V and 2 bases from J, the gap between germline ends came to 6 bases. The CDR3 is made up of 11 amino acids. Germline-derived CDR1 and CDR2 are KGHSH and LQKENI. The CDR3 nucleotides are TGTGCCAGCAGCTTGCAAGAGACCCAGTACTTC. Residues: CASSLQETQYF.

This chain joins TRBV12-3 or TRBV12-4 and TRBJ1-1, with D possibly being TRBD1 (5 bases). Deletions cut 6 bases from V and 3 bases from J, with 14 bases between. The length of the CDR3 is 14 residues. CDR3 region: CASRRMGGHTEAFF. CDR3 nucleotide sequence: TGTGCCAGCAGGCGGATGGGGGGTCACACTGAAGCTTTCTTT.

DNA of the CDR3: TGTGCCAGCTCGCGGGACAGGGGTGCCACTGAAGCTTTCTTT. Protein sequence: CASSRDRGATEAFF. V gene TRBV18 combines with J gene TRBJ1-1; 10 nucleotides align to TRBD1. The CDR3 has 14 amino acids. Germline-derived CDR1 and CDR2 are KGHSH and LQKENI. V dropped 6 bases and J dropped 4; count of bases not matched to a gene: 5.

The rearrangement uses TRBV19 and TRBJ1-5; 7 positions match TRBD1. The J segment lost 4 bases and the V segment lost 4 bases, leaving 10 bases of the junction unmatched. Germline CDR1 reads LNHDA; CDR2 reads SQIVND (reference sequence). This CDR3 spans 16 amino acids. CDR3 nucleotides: TGTGCCAGTAGTAACAGCCCGGGACAGATTAATCAGCCCCAGCATTTT. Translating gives CASSNSPGQINQPQHF.

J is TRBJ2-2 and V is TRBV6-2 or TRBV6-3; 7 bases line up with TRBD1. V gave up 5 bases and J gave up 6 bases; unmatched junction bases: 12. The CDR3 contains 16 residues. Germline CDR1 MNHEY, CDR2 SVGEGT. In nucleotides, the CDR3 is TGTGCCAGCAGTAAGACTCGACAGGGTGTCCCCGGGGAGCTGTTTTTT. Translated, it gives CASSKTRQGVPGELFF.

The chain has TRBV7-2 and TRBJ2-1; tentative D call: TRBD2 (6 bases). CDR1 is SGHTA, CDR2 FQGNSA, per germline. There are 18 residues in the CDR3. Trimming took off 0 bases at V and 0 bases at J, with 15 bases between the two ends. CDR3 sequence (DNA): TGTGCCAGCAGCTTAGCGCTCGGGACTTGGAGCTCCTACAATGAGCAGTTCTTC. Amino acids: CASSLALGTWSSYNEQFF. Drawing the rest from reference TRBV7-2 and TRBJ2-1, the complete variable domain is GAGVSQSPSNKVTEKGKDVELRCDPISGHTALYWYRQSLGQGLEFLIYFQGNSAPDKSGLPSDRFSAERTGGSVSTLTIQRTQQEDSAVYLCASSLALGTWSSYNEQFFGPGTRLTVL.

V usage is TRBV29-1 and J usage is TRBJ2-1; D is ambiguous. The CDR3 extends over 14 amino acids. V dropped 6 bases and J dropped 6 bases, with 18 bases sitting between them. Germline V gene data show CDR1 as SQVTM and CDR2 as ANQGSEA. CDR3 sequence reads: CSVRPPGVFNEQFF. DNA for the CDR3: TGCAGCGTGCGGCCGCCGGGTGTTTTCAATGAGCAGTTCTTC.

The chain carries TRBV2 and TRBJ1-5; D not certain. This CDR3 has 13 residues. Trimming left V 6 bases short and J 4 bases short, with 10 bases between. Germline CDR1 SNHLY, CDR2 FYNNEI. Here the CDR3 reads CASRKGPNQPQHF. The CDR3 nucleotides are TGTGCCAGCAGGAAGGGTCCGAATCAGCCCCAGCATTTT.

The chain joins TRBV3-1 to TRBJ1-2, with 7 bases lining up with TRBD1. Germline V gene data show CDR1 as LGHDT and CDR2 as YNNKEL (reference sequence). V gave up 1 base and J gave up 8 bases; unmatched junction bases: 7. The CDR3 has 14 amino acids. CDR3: CASSQAPRGSGYTF. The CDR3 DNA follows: TGTGCCAGCAGCCAAGCCCCCAGGGGGTCGGGCTACACCTTC.

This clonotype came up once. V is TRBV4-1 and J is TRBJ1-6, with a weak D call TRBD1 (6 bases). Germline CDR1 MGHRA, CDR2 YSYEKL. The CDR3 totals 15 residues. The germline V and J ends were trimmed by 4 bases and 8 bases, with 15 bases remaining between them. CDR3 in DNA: TGCGCCAGCAGCCTCGAGGGGGTGAAAGATTCACCCCTCCACTTT. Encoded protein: CASSLEGVKDSPLHF.

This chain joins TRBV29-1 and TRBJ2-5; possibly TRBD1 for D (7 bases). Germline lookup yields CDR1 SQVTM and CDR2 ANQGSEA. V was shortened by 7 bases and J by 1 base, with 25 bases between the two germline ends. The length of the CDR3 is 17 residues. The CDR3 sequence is CSAGGSGTDRFQETQYF. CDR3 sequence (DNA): TGCAGCGCCGGGGGTTCCGGGACAGATAGATTCCAAGAGACCCAGTACTTC.

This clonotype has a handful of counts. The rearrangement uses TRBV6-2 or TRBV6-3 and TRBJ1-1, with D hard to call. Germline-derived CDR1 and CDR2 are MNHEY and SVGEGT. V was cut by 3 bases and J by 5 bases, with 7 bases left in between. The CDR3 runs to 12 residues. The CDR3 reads CASSYQRTEAFF. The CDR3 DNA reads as TGTGCCAGCAGTTATCAGAGGACTGAAGCTTTCTTT.

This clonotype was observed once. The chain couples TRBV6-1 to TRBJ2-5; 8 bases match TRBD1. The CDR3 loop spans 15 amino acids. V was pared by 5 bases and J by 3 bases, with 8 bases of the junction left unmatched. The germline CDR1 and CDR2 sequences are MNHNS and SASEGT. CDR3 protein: CASSTRTGLKETQYF. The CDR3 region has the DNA TGTGCCAGCAGTACCCGGACAGGGCTCAAAGAGACCCAGTACTTC.

CDR3 amino acids: CASSRELLSYEQYF. As DNA, the CDR3 is TGCGCCAGCTCGAGGGAGCTCCTGAGCTACGAGCAGTACTTC. The V and J genes are TRBV5-1 and TRBJ2-7, with D possibly matching TRBD2 (5 bases). Germline V gene lookup returns CDR1 SGHRS and CDR2 YFSETQ. V gave up 7 bases and J gave up 3 bases, with 17 bases separating them. The CDR3 is 14 residues long. The full variable domain, in which reference TRBV5-1 and TRBJ2-7 provide the parts outside the CDR3, is KAGVTQTPRYLIKTRGQQVTLSCSPISGHRSVSWYQQTPGQGLQFLFEYFSETQRNKGNFPGRFSGRQFSNSRSEMNVSTLELGDSALYLCASSRELLSYEQYFGPGTRLTVT.

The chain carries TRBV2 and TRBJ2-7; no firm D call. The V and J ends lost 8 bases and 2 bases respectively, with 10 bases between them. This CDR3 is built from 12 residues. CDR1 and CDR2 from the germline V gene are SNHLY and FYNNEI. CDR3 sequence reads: CASSTETYEQYF. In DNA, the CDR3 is TGTGCCAGCTCGACGGAGACCTACGAGCAGTACTTC.

In DNA form, the CDR3 reads TGCGCCAGCAGCCCCTTGAGGGGAGCGGAGCAGTACTTC. Amino acid sequence: CASSPLRGAEQYF. J is TRBJ2-7 and V is TRBV5-1; either TRBD1 or TRBD2 may supply D (5 bases each). CDR3 length: 13 residues. From germline, CDR1 is SGHRS and CDR2 YFSETQ. V lost 4 bases and J 7 bases, leaving 15 bases between the germline ends.

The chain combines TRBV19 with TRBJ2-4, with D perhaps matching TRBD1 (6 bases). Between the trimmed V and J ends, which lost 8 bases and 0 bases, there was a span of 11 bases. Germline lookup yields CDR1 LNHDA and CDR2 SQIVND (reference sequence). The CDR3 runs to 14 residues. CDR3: CASGGGLAKNIQYF. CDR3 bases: TGTGCCAGTGGGGGCGGTCTAGCCAAAAACATTCAGTACTTC.

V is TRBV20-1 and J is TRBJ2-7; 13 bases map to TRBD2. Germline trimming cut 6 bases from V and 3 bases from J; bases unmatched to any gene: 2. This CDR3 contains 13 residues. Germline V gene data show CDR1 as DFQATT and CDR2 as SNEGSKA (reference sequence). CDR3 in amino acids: CSAGTSGIYEQYF. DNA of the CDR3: TGCAGTGCGGGGACTAGCGGGATCTACGAGCAGTACTTC.

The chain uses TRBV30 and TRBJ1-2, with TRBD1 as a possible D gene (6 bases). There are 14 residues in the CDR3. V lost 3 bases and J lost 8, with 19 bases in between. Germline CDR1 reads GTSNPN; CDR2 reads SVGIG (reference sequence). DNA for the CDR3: TGTGCCTGGAGCCCTCCCCGGGGGGCGAAAGGCTACACCTTC. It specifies CAWSPPRGAKGYTF.

Here the CDR3 DNA reads TGTGCCAGCAGGCCGGGACAGGGAAGCACCGGGGAGCTGTTTTTT. This encodes CASRPGQGSTGELFF. The J gene is TRBJ2-2, the V gene TRBV2; 9 bases agree with TRBD1. Unmatched junction bases numbered 6, after V lost 6 bases and J lost 4 bases. Germline V lookup: CDR1 SNHLY, CDR2 FYNNEI. CDR3 size: 15 residues.

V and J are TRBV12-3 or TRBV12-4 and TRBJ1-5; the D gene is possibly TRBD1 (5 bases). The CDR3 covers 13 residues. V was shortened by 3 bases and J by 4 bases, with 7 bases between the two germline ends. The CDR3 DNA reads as TGTGCCAGCAGTTTCAGGACAAATCAGCCCCAGCATTTT. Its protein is CASSFRTNQPQHF.

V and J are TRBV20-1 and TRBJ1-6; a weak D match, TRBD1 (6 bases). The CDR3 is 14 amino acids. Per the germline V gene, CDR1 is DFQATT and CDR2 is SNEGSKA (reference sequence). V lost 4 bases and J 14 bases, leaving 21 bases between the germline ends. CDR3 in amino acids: CSATKDSLGGTLHF. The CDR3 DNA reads TGCAGTGCTACAAAGGACAGTCTGGGTGGCACCCTCCACTTT.